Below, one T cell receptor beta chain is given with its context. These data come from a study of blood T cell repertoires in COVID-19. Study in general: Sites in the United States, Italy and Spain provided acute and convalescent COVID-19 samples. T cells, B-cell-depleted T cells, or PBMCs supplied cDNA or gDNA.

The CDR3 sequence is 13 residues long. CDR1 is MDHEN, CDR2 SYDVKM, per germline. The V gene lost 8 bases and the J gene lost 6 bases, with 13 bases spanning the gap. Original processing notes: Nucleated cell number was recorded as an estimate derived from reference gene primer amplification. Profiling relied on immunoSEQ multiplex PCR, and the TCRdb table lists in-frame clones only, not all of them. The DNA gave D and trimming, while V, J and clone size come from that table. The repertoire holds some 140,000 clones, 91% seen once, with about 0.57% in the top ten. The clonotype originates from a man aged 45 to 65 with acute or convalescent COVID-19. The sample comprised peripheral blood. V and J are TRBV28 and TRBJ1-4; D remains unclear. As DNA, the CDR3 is TGTGCCAGCCTTCGAGTAACCCATGAAAAACTGTTTTTT. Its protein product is CASLRVTHEKLFF.